The next 8 T cell receptor beta chains were all read from a single sample in a study of T cells in Graves' hyperthyroidism and ophthalmopathy. Amplified regions were TCR beta CDR3 sequences from RNA transcripts. Primed by the HTBI set, a first-round RT-PCR was run on the TCR CDR3. In TCRdb, the multiplex PCR reads were re-called with MiXCR into one record per CDR3 protein. The sample lists some 350,000 distinct CDR3 sequences, roughly an eighth occurring once. The sequencing input was blood. The receptors shown here come from a woman aged 40-49 years with Graves' ophthalmopathy.

This clonotype was counted a few times. The rearrangement uses TRBV5-6 and TRBJ2-1; 9 bases align to TRBD2. J lost 5 bases, V lost 2 bases, and 17 bases had no gene match. The CDR3 runs 19 residues. Germline CDR1 and CDR2: SGHDT and YYEEEE. The CDR3 here is CASSFPGKVAGVEHNEQFF. The DNA of the CDR3 is TGTGCCAGCAGCTTCCCAGGGAAAGTAGCGGGAGTTGAACACAATGAGCAGTTCTTC.

The CDR3 protein is CASRQASGSSYNEQFF. The DNA for the CDR3 is TGTGCCAGTAGGCAGGCTAGCGGGAGCTCCTACAATGAGCAGTTCTTC. The gene calls are TRBV19 and TRBJ2-1; TRBD2 matches at 10 bases. Trimming at V came to 6 bases and at J to 0 bases, leaving 5 bases not matched to a gene. CDR3 length: 16 residues. Per germline, CDR1 LNHDA and CDR2 SQIVND (reference sequence).

This clonotype was seen at least ten times. The CDR3 reads CASRETQGESYGYTF. CDR3 bases: TGTGCCAGCAGGGAAACACAGGGGGAGAGCTATGGCTACACCTTC. This chain uses TRBV7-8 with TRBJ1-2; 8 positions agree with TRBD1. The CDR3 is made up of 15 amino acids. Trimming took 6 bases from V and 4 from J; bases not matched to a gene: 10. Germline loops: CDR1 SGHVS, CDR2 FQNEAQ.

The V call is TRBV28, the J call TRBJ2-7; 10 nucleotides match TRBD1. This CDR3 comprises 14 residues. The V segment lost 6 bases and the J segment 4 bases; nucleotides outside the gene matches: 6. Germline V gene lookup returns CDR1 MDHEN and CDR2 SYDVKM. CDR3: CASRKPGQGYEQYF. The CDR3 DNA is TGTGCCAGCAGAAAACCGGGACAGGGGTACGAGCAGTACTTC.

The chain links TRBV20-1 to TRBJ1-4; 7 bases map to TRBD1. This CDR3 has 13 amino acids. The junction had 9 bases not matched to a gene; V was cut back by 6 bases and J by 8 bases. Germline CDR1 reads DFQATT; CDR2 reads SNEGSKA (reference sequence). DNA for the CDR3: TGCAGTGCCGCCGAGGGGGCGGGGGAAAAACTGTTTTTT. This sequence encodes CSAAEGAGEKLFF.

This clonotype was detected ten times or more. The V and J genes are TRBV18 and TRBJ2-5; D call uncertain. The CDR3 length is 12 residues. In germline, CDR1 is KGHSH, CDR2 LQKENI. The V end was cut by 6 bases, the J end by 5 bases, with 10 bases between. CDR3 sequence reads: CASSAVTETQYF. The CDR3 nucleotides read TGTGCCAGCTCCGCAGTGACGGAGACCCAGTACTTC.

At least ten counts were recorded for this clonotype. In DNA, the CDR3 is TGTGCCAGCATCCCGAGCGGGGGAGCAGATACGCAGTATTTT. Translated, it gives CASIPSGGADTQYF. The chain combines TRBV28 with TRBJ2-3; 8 nucleotides agree with TRBD2. The germline gives CDR1 MDHEN, CDR2 SYDVKM. Trimming removed 7 bases from V and 4 bases from J; junction bases left unmatched: 7. The CDR3 runs to 14 residues.

This clonotype has a handful of counts. One end of the junction does not line up with germline, which may come from a read error. The chain combines TRBV7-9 with TRBJ1-5; D is possibly TRBD1 (6 bases). The CDR3 contains 15 residues. Looked up from germline, CDR1 is SEHNR and CDR2 is FQNEAQ (reference sequence). The CDR3 sequence: CASSQDLQGYQPQHF. The CDR3, as DNA: TGCGCCAGCAGCCAGGATCTACAGGGATATCAGCCCCAGCATTTT.